Below, 28 T cell receptor beta chains from the same sample are listed, as sequenced in a study of identifying expanded T cells in peripheral blood. Sequencing was performed with immunoSEQ multiplex PCR; in TCRdb, only in-frame clones are kept and a portion is missing. The data contain approximately 85,000 clones, approximately 90% of them singletons. The sample comprised blood. These receptors all stem from a person aged 18 to 75 in good health.

J is TRBJ1-2 and V is TRBV29-1, with 7 bases lining up with TRBD1. V shed 4 bases, J shed 2 bases, and the junction held 13 bases outside the gene matches. The germline V gene has CDR1 SQVTM and CDR2 ANQGSEA. This CDR3 is 16 amino acids long. CDR3 bases: TGCAGCGTTGGTATAGCCACAGGGGCTGGGAACTATGGCTACACCTTC. Translation gives CSVGIATGAGNYGYTF.

The chain joins TRBV7-9 to TRBJ1-4; no reliable D call. Germline lookup yields CDR1 SEHNR and CDR2 FQNEAQ (reference sequence). V lost 1 base and J 4 bases, leaving 13 bases between the germline ends. This CDR3 has 16 residues. The CDR3: CASSLGSGLFNEKLFF. CDR3 DNA sequence: TGTGCCAGCAGCTTAGGATCGGGTCTTTTTAATGAAAAACTGTTTTTT. The variable domain in full, with the rest retrieved from reference TRBV7-9 and TRBJ1-4, is DTGVSQNPRHKITKRGQNVTFRCDPISEHNRLYWYRQTLGQGPEFLTYFQNEAQLEKSRLLSDRFSAERPKGSFSTLEIQRTEQGDSAMYLCASSLGSGLFNEKLFFGSGTQLSVL.

This chain connects TRBV7-8 to TRBJ2-5; 7 bases map to TRBD1. Trimming removed 5 bases from V and 1 base from J; junction bases left unmatched: 4. In germline, CDR1 is SGHVS, CDR2 FQNEAQ. This CDR3 has 14 residues. The CDR3 sequence: CASSHGTAQETQYF. CDR3 in DNA: TGTGCCAGCAGCCATGGGACAGCCCAAGAGACCCAGTACTTC.

This clone appeared a single time. The gene calls are TRBV18 and TRBJ2-7; 8 bases agree with TRBD2. The CDR3 runs 16 residues. The ends lost 3 bases at V and 1 base at J; junction bases unmatched: 8. Germline V lookup: CDR1 KGHSH, CDR2 LQKENI. The DNA for the CDR3 is TGTGCCAGCTCACCTCGGGAAGCGGGGGTTTCCTACGAGCAGTACTTC. This gives the protein CASSPREAGVSYEQYF.

The rearrangement links TRBV6-1 to TRBJ2-2, with TRBD2 matching 7 bases. V lost 8 bases, J lost 2 bases, and 5 bases stayed unmatched. The CDR3 has 14 amino acids. CDR1 and CDR2 from the germline V gene are MNHNS and SASEGT. The DNA for the CDR3 is TGTGCCAGCGGTACTAGCGATAACACCGGGGAGCTGTTTTTT. This gives the protein CASGTSDNTGELFF.

The chain carries TRBV2 and TRBJ1-1; D not resolved. This CDR3 spans 14 amino acids. Trimming removed 6 bases from V and 3 bases from J, with 14 bases in between. Looked up from germline, CDR1 is SNHLY and CDR2 is FYNNEI. In nucleotides, the CDR3 is TGTGCCAGCAGCGCTCTGGGAGGCTACACTGAAGCTTTCTTT. Protein product: CASSALGGYTEAFF.

The chain has TRBV2 and TRBJ1-4; 9 bases fit TRBD1. Germline V CDR1 and CDR2: SNHLY, FYNNEI. After removal of 6 bases from V and 8 bases from J, the junction contained 7 bases not matched to a gene. CDR3 length equals 14 residues. The chain's CDR3 is CASREGQGTEKLFF. The CDR3 DNA reads as TGTGCCAGCAGGGAGGGACAGGGAACGGAAAAACTGTTTTTT.

The chain uses TRBV7-8 and TRBJ2-1; D unclear. Deletions cut 2 bases from V and 9 bases from J, with 11 bases between. The V gene's germline CDR1 is SGHVS and CDR2 FQNEAQ. This CDR3 region has 13 residues. CDR3: CASSLFSAGEQFF. CDR3 DNA: TGTGCCAGCAGCTTATTCTCGGCAGGTGAGCAGTTCTTC.

This clone was counted a single time. This chain joins TRBV28 and TRBJ2-7; 7 positions agree with TRBD1. The CDR3 runs 14 residues. Germline CDR1 MDHEN, CDR2 SYDVKM. V dropped 7 bases and J dropped 3; count of bases not matched to a gene: 9. The CDR3 reads CASTALSGGYEQYF. CDR3 sequence (DNA): TGTGCCAGCACTGCCCTTTCAGGGGGCTACGAGCAGTACTTC.

The V and J genes are TRBV18 and TRBJ1-1; unclear D gene. The CDR3 has 13 residues. Trimming shortened V by 2 bases and J by 2 bases, and 6 bases separated the two germline ends. Germline V CDR1 and CDR2: KGHSH, LQKENI. The CDR3 DNA reads TGTGCCAGCTCACCAGAGGGAAACACTGAAGCTTTCTTT. This codes for CASSPEGNTEAFF.

The rearrangement uses TRBV2 and TRBJ1-2; D unclear. The V end lost 7 bases, the J end lost 0 bases, and 6 bases lay between the germline ends. Looked up from germline, CDR1 is SNHLY and CDR2 is FYNNEI. The length of the CDR3 is 12 residues. The CDR3: CASTFSNYGYTF. As DNA, the CDR3 is TGTGCCAGCACGTTTTCTAACTATGGCTACACCTTC.

This chain uses TRBV5-1 with TRBJ1-1; possibly TRBD1 for D (6 bases). Germline V gene data show CDR1 as SGHRS and CDR2 as YFSETQ. The CDR3 loop spans 13 amino acids. V lost 3 bases and J lost 6, with 12 bases in between. CDR3 in DNA: TGCGCCAGCAGCTCCCAAGGGGGTCCTGAAGCTTTCTTT. It is translated as CASSSQGGPEAFF.

The J gene is TRBJ2-2, the V gene TRBV2, with TRBD1 matching 9 bases. Germline V gene data show CDR1 as SNHLY and CDR2 as FYNNEI. V lost 6 bases, J lost 1 base, and 9 bases stayed unmatched. The length of the CDR3 is 17 residues. The CDR3 coding sequence is TGTGCCAGCAGCCTCCTAACAGGGGGCGTGAACACCGGGGAGCTGTTTTTT. This codes for CASSLLTGGVNTGELFF. Using reference TRBV2 and TRBJ2-2 for the parts outside the CDR3, the full variable domain is EPEVTQTPSHQVTQMGQEVILRCVPISNHLYFYWYRQILGQKVEFLVSFYNNEISEKSEIFDDQFSVERPDGSNFTLKIRSTKLEDSAMYFCASSLLTGGVNTGELFFGEGSRLTVL.

The chain couples TRBV28 to TRBJ2-5; unclear D gene. V lost 6 bases and J lost 9, with 11 bases in between. Looked up from germline, CDR1 is MDHEN and CDR2 is SYDVKM. The CDR3 consists of 11 residues. The CDR3 DNA reads TGTGCCAGCAGCGATCGGGTTTCCCAGTACTTC. This encodes CASSDRVSQYF.

The chain recombines TRBV11-3 with TRBJ2-5; no reliable D call. The V end was cut by 1 base, the J end by 7 bases, with 10 bases between. This CDR3 has 13 amino acids. Per germline, CDR1 SGHNT and CDR2 YENEEA. The CDR3 reads CASSLGELRTQYF. CDR3 bases: TGTGCCAGCAGCTTAGGAGAGCTTCGGACCCAGTACTTC.

The V call is TRBV27, the J call TRBJ2-7, with D unresolved. From germline, CDR1 is MNHEY and CDR2 SMNVEV (reference sequence). The V end was cut by 4 bases, the J end by 3 bases, with 22 bases between. The CDR3 is 17 residues long. In nucleotides, the CDR3 is TGTGCCAGCAGTTCCGCCTGGACGCCCCCGCTGCTCTACGAGCAGTACTTC. It codes for CASSSAWTPPLLYEQYF.

This clone appeared once. The J gene is TRBJ2-1, the V gene TRBV7-2, with a possible D match to TRBD2 (6 bases). The CDR3 contains 15 residues. Trimming removed 8 bases at V and 5 bases at J, with 19 bases between. Per germline, CDR1 SGHTA and CDR2 FQGNSA. CDR3 coding DNA: TGTGCCAGCGGGAGGAGAGGGGTGGAAAACAATGAGCAGTTCTTC. This sequence encodes CASGRRGVENNEQFF.

V usage is TRBV11-2 and J usage is TRBJ2-2; D might be TRBD2 (6 bases). The CDR3 is 19 residues long. In germline, CDR1 is SGHAT, CDR2 FQNNGV. The V gene lost 5 bases and the J gene lost 1 base, with 23 bases spanning the gap. CDR3 DNA: TGTGCCAGCAGCCCAGGGTCCCTTTCTGGAGCGGGGAACACCGGGGAGCTGTTTTTT. Residues: CASSPGSLSGAGNTGELFF.

This chain joins TRBV4-3 and TRBJ2-3, with 8 bases lining up with TRBD2. CDR3 length: 15 residues. V shed 3 bases, J shed 4 bases, and the junction held 6 bases outside the gene matches. The germline V gene has CDR1 LGHNA and CDR2 YSLEER. The CDR3 coding sequence is TGCGCCAGCAGCCAGACGACTAGCGCGGCAGATACGCAGTATTTT. Amino acids: CASSQTTSAADTQYF.

The chain combines TRBV10-3 with TRBJ2-5; 14 bases map to TRBD2. The germline V gene encodes CDR1 ENHRY and CDR2 SYGVKD. The CDR3 extends over 15 amino acids. J was trimmed by 6 bases and V by 6 bases; bases with no gene match: 6. The CDR3 DNA reads TGTGCCATCAGGACTAGCGGGGGGGCCTGGCAGACCCAGTACTTC. The encoded protein is CAIRTSGGAWQTQYF.

This sequence joins TRBV18 and TRBJ1-5, with TRBD1 identical over 7 bases. The V and J ends lost 5 bases and 2 bases, in that order; junction bases with no gene match: 3. Germline CDR1 KGHSH, CDR2 LQKENI. There are 14 residues in the CDR3. DNA for the CDR3: TGTGCCAGCTCAGACGGACAGGGCAATCAGCCCCAGCATTTT. This encodes CASSDGQGNQPQHF.

The chain employs TRBV9 and TRBJ2-5, with D tentatively TRBD1 (7 bases). V shed 4 bases and J shed 3 bases, with 16 bases lying between them. This CDR3 has 15 amino acids. Germline CDR1 reads SGDLS; CDR2 reads YYNGEE. CDR3 in amino acids: CASSPRSGGKETQYF. Written as DNA, the CDR3 is TGTGCCAGCAGCCCACGGTCAGGGGGGAAAGAGACCCAGTACTTC.

The chain couples TRBV21-1 to TRBJ1-5; no check of the table's D call, TRBD1, against the DNA was made. TRBV21-1 is reported as a pseudogene. This CDR3 is built from 15 residues. The CDR3, as DNA: TGTGCCAGCAGCAACGGGACAGGGAAGGATCAGCCCCAGCATTTT. This gives the protein CASSNGTGKDQPQHF.

V usage is TRBV28 and J usage is TRBJ2-5; possible D gene TRBD1, 5 bases. Germline CDR1 is MDHEN and CDR2 is SYDVKM. The CDR3 totals 16 residues. The V and J ends lost 5 bases and 1 base respectively, with 17 bases between them. The CDR3 DNA reads TGTGCCAGCAGTCCAATCGACAGACCGTTCCAAGAGACCCAGTACTTC. Translation gives CASSPIDRPFQETQYF. Using reference TRBV28 and TRBJ2-5 for the parts outside the CDR3, the full variable domain is DVKVTQSSRYLVKRTGEKVFLECVQDMDHENMFWYRQDPGLGLRLIYFSYDVKMKEKGDIPEGYSVSREKKERFSLILESASTNQTSMYLCASSPIDRPFQETQYFGPGTRLLVL.

The J gene is TRBJ1-1, the V gene TRBV2; D is unresolved. CDR1 SNHLY and CDR2 FYNNEI come from the germline V gene. Trimming removed 5 bases from V and 3 bases from J, with 16 bases in between. The CDR3 spans 15 residues. CDR3 DNA: TGTGCCAGCAGTCCAGGCGTCGGAAGCTACACTGAAGCTTTCTTT. Its translation: CASSPGVGSYTEAFF.

The chain employs TRBV5-1 and TRBJ2-1; D possibly corresponds to TRBD2 (6 bases). Germline V CDR1 and CDR2: SGHRS, YFSETQ. The CDR3 length is 15 residues. V gave up 0 bases and J gave up 3 bases, with 10 bases separating them. The CDR3 coding sequence is TGCGCCAGCAGCTTGGTTCCGGGACTCTACAATGAGCAGTTCTTC. It specifies CASSLVPGLYNEQFF.

The chain recombines TRBV7-2 with TRBJ2-1, with 9 bases matching TRBD2. V was clipped by 5 bases and J by 4 bases; unmatched bases: 6. CDR1 and CDR2 (germline): SGHTA, FQGNSA. The CDR3 has 15 residues. For the CDR3, the DNA is TGTGCCAGCAGCCCCAGGACTAGCGCTTACAATGAGCAGTTCTTC. Its protein is CASSPRTSAYNEQFF.

The gene calls are TRBV13 and TRBJ2-3, with TRBD2 identical over 10 bases. This CDR3 spans 14 amino acids. Germline V gives CDR1 PRHDT, CDR2 FYEKMQ (reference sequence). V was clipped by 3 bases and J by 6 bases; unmatched bases: 3. CDR3 protein: CASSLGLAMDTQYF. The DNA of the CDR3 is TGTGCCAGCAGCTTGGGACTAGCGATGGATACGCAGTATTTT.